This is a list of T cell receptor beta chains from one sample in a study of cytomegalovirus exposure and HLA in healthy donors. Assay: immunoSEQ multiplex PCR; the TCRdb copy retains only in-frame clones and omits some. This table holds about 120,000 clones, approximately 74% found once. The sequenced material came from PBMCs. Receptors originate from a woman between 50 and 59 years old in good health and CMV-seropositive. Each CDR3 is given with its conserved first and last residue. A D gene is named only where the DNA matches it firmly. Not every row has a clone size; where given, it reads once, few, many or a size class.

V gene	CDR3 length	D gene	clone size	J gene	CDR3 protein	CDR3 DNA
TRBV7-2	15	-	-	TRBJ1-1	CASSLVTGSNTEAFF	TGTGCCAGCAGCTTAGTAACAGGTTCGAACACTGAAGCTTTCTTT
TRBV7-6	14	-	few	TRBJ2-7	CASSLERSSYEQYF	TGTGCCAGCAGCTTAGAACGGAGCTCCTACGAGCAGTACTTC
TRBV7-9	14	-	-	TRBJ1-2	CASSLGAGDYGYTF	TGTGCCAGCAGCTTAGGGGCAGGGGACTATGGCTACACCTTC
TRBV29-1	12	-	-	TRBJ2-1	CSPLSGGNEQFF	TGCAGCCCATTGTCCGGGGGCAATGAGCAGTTCTTC
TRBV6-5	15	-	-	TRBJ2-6	CASTYAGSGANVLTF	TGTGCCAGCACCTACGCAGGCTCTGGGGCCAACGTCCTGACTTTC
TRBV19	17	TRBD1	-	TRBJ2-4	CASSLSPGQGGGNIQYF	TGTGCCAGTAGTTTATCTCCGGGACAGGGAGGCGGAAACATTCAGTACTTC
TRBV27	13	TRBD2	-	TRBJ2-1	CASWAGGGNEQFF	TGTGCCAGCTGGGCGGGAGGGGGAAATGAGCAGTTCTTC
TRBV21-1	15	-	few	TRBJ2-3	CASSSGLESTDTQYF	TGTGCCAGCTCCTCAGGCCTCGAGAGCACAGATACGCAGTATTTT
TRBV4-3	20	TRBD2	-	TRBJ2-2	CASSQDPGGVVGRHTGELFF	TGCGCCAGCAGCCAAGACCCGGGAGGAGTCGTCGGGAGACACACCGGGGAGCTGTTTTTT
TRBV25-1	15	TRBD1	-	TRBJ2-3	CASSESGTVADTQYF	TGTGCCAGCAGTGAATCCGGGACAGTGGCAGATACGCAGTATTTT
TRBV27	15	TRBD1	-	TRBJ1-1	CASRYRQGMNTEAFF	TGTGCCAGCAGATATAGACAGGGGATGAACACTGAAGCTTTCTTT
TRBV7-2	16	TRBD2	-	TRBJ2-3	CASSLGASGTTDTQYF	TGTGCCAGCAGCTTAGGGGCTAGCGGGACCACAGATACGCAGTATTTT
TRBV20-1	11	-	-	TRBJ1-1	CSATGRSGAFF	TGCAGTGCCACGGGTCGATCGGGAGCTTTCTTT
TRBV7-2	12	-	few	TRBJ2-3	CASSSYTDTQYF	TGTGCCAGCAGCTCTTACACAGATACGCAGTATTTT
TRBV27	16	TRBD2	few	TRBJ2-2	CASSLVAGDITGELFF	TGTGCCAGCAGTTTGGTAGCGGGAGACATCACCGGGGAGCTGTTTTTT
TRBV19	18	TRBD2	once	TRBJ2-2	CASSAIKAGVSDTGELFF	TGTGCCAGTAGTGCCATTAAAGCGGGAGTCTCGGACACCGGGGAGCTGTTTTTT
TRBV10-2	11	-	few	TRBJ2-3	CASSAQDTQYF	TGCGCCAGCAGTGCTCAGGATACGCAGTATTTT
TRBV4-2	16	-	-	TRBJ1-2	CASSPLPGRGDYGYTF	TGTGCCAGCAGCCCCCTCCCTGGGAGGGGGGACTATGGCTACACCTTC
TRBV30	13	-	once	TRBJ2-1	CAWSRDAYNEQFF	TGTGCCTGGAGCAGGGATGCCTACAATGAGCAGTTCTTC
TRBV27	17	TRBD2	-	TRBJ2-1	CASSKGLAGGNHNEQFF	TGTGCCAGCAGTAAGGGACTAGCGGGAGGGAACCACAATGAGCAGTTCTTC
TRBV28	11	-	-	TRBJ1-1	CASSFRTEAFF	TGTGCCAGCAGTTTTCGGACTGAAGCTTTCTTT
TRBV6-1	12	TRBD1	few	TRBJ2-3	CASLQGADTQYF	TGTGCCAGCCTACAGGGGGCAGATACGCAGTATTTT
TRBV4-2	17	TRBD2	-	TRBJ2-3	CASSQSVIAGATDTQYF	TGTGCCAGCAGCCAATCAGTGATAGCGGGGGCCACAGATACGCAGTATTTT
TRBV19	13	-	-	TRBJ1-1	CASSNTGNFEAFF	TGTGCCAGTAGTAATACGGGAAATTTTGAAGCTTTCTTT